The clone carrying this T cell receptor (beta chain) has ten or more counts. What it binds is unknown. These data are taken from a study of T-cell reconstitution after alpha-beta-depleted transplantation in children. Broader study findings: Newly made T cells mostly supplied T-cell counts and diversity one year after transplant. Alpha-beta T cells about two months after transplant reportedly derived from several hundred expanded graft clones.

Unique molecular identifiers were incorporated into the prepared TCRbeta library. TCRdb re-called the PCR reads with MiXCR, one entry per CDR3 protein. The profile covers roughly 70,000 distinct CDR3 sequences, with 4.9% appearing a single time and about 19% taken by the ten largest. This receptor was obtained from a boy less than two years old who had a stem cell transplant for acute myeloid leukemia, so the T cells may come from the graft donor. The sequences come from PBMCs, mostly from graft donor cells, collected 180 days after TCRalphabeta/CD19-depleted stem cell transplant.

CDR3 region: CASSLENHFNSPLHF. CDR3 DNA sequence: TGTGCCAGCAGCTTAGAGAACCACTTTAATTCACCCCTCCACTTT. V usage is TRBV7-9 and J usage is TRBJ1-6; D is uncertain. CDR3 length equals 15 residues. V dropped 1 base and J dropped 6 bases, with 10 bases sitting between them. CDR1 SEHNR and CDR2 FQNEAQ come from the germline V gene (reference sequence).